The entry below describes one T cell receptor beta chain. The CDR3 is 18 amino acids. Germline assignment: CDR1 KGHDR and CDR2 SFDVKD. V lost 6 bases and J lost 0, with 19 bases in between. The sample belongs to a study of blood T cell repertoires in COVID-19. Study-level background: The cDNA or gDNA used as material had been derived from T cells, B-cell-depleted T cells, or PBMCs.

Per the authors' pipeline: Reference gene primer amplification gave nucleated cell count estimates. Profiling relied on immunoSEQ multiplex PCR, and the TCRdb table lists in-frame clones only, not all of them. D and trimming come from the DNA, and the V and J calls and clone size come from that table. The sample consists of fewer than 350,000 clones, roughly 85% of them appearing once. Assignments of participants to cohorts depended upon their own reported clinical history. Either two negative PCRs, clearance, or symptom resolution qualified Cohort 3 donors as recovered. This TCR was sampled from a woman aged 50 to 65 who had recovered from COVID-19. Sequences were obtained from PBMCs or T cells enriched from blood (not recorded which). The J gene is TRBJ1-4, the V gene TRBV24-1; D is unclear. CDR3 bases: TGTGCCACCAGTCATTATCCGGGGATACGCGCAACTAATGAAAAACTGTTTTTT. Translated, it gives CATSHYPGIRATNEKLFF.